This T cell receptor (beta chain) was recorded in a study of blood T cell repertoires in COVID-19. Study-wide context: Some COVID-19 samples were acute and others convalescent; all came from the United States, Italy and Spain. T cells, B-cell-depleted T cells, or PBMCs supplied cDNA or gDNA.

J lost 7 bases, V lost 4 bases, and 13 bases had no gene match. Germline CDR1 is SGDLS and CDR2 is YYNGEE. The length of the CDR3 is 16 residues. In the authors' workflow: Reference gene primer amplification yielded estimated nucleated cell counts. Profiled with immunoSEQ multiplex PCR; TCRdb holds only in-frame clones, not every one. That table furnishes V, J and clone size, whereas the DNA furnished D and trimming. The table lists about 96,000 clones, around 82% of them singletons. In its sample, this clone was seen a few times. The V gene is TRBV9, the J gene TRBJ2-7, with TRBD1 identical over 11 bases. The clonotype originates from a man in his fifties who had recovered from COVID-19. What was sequenced was peripheral blood. The CDR3 spells CASSPRQGQGAGEQYF. CDR3 DNA: TGTGCCAGCAGCCCCCGGCAAGGACAGGGGGCCGGGGAGCAGTACTTC.